This TCR beta chain was retrieved from a study of early T cells in non-severe SARS-CoV-2 infection. Study in general: Unpaired chains resulted from sequencing bulk RNA of unsorted whole blood. Findings and caveats of the study: VDJdb-based annotation leaned toward anti-spike CD8 responses and missed private and CD4 specificities.

J lost 6 bases, V lost 0 bases, and 5 bases had no gene match. Germline V gives CDR1 LGHNA, CDR2 YSLEER. The length of the CDR3 is 15 residues. In its sample, this clonotype was seen many times. The antigen is unknown. As part of library construction, unique molecular identifiers were attached to individual cDNA molecules. Via MiXCR, TCRdb re-called the 5' RACE reads, giving one row per CDR3 protein. The table records approximately 65,000 distinct CDR3 sequences, around 11% of them present only once. The V gene is TRBV4-3, the J gene TRBJ2-1, with 7 bases fitting TRBD1. The TCR sequence derives from an adult who was a healthcare worker with PCR-confirmed SARS-CoV-2 infection or an uninfected control (not recorded which). The sample here was whole blood, taken at baseline. CDR3 protein: CASSQEKDRVNEQFF. For the CDR3, the DNA is TGCGCCAGCAGCCAAGAAAAAGACAGGGTCAATGAGCAGTTCTTC.